A single TCR beta chain is shown here with its context. Antigen unknown. Mismatch with germline at one junction end may stem from a read error. The germline CDR1 and CDR2 sequences are MNHNS and SASEGT. The CDR3 is 12 residues long. Per the original data handling: Variation in CDR3 across clinicopathological groups served as the basis for constructing a distant-metastasis classifier in papillary thyroid cancer. TCRdb ran MiXCR on the PCR reads. It is TCRdb's table, rather than the study itself, that gives the V and J calls and clone size. In the table there are 15,000 to 18,000 clones, 3.5% to 4.5% of which are singletons. This specimen comes from a study of metastatic and nonmetastatic thyroid tumors. Background on the study: Both malignant and benign thyroid patients supplied peripheral blood and tumor or nodule tissue samples, across which the repertoires of these patients were then compared. The study's findings and limits: Malignant thyroid tumors reportedly exceeded benign nodules significantly in TCR beta diversity, with the difference appearing in blood and tumor.

No patient received treatment before thyroid surgery. Sequenced: tumor tissue. J is TRBJ1-4 and V is TRBV6-1; D gene unclear. This sequence originates from a female donor with papillary thyroid cancer or a benign thyroid nodule (not recorded which). Some clones in this sample may be carry-over from other donors' samples. CDR3 bases: TGTGCCAGCATCCGGGTTAATGAAAAACCGTTATTT. Translation: CASIRVNEKPLF.